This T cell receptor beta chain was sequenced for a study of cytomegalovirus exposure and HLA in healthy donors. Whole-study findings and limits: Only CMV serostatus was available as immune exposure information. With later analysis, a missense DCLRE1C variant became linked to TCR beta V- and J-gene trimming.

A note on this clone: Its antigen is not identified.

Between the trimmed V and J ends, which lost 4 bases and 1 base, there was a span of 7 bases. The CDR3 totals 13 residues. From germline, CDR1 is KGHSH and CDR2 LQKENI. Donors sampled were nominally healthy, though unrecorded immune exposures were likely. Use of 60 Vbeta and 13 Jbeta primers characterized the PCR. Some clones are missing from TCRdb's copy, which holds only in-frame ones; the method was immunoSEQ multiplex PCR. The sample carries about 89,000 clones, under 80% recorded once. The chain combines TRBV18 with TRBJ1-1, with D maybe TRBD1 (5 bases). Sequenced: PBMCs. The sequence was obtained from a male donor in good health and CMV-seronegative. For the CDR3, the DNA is TGTGCCAGCTCACAACAGGAGAACACTGAAGCTTTCTTT. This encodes CASSQQENTEAFF.